This passage covers 2 T cell receptor beta chains from one sample sequenced in a study of technical replicates of blood from a handful of donors (dated by TCRdb to 2016 to 2017). Library generation was performed with the immunoSEQ multiplex PCR assay. The table was pulled from immuneACCESS by TCRdb, which kept in-frame rearrangements only. Such tables lose some clones; where checked, under half of the loss comes from unresolved V genes, and the rest has no known cause. This sample gives fewer than 90,000 clones in total; 93% of them show up just once. The ten largest account for roughly 0.25% of the sample. What was sequenced was T cells isolated from PBMCs. These receptors were obtained from a human donor in good health.

The chain combines TRBV6-5 with TRBJ1-4; 8 bases are a match to TRBD1. V lost 1 base to trimming and J lost 7 bases; unmatched junction nucleotides: 8. This CDR3 has 16 amino acids. Germline V lookup: CDR1 MNHEY, CDR2 SVGAGI. CDR3 DNA: TGTGCCAGCAGTTACTATCGGACAGGGAGGGGTGAAAAACTGTTTTTT. Translation: CASSYYRTGRGEKLFF.

V usage is TRBV27 and J usage is TRBJ2-7; D might be TRBD2 (7 bases). The V and J ends lost 1 base and 3 bases respectively, with 16 bases between them. The CDR3 is 16 residues long. Per germline, CDR1 MNHEY and CDR2 SMNVEV (reference sequence). In DNA, the CDR3 is TGTGCCAGCAGTTTATTAGGGGGGGACTACTACTACGAGCAGTACTTC. Amino acids: CASSLLGGDYYYEQYF.